Given below is one T cell receptor beta chain in context. Antigen unknown. Each sample had two DNA replicates, 0.5 ug blood or approximately 1.5 ug tissue. Profiling relied on immunoSEQ multiplex PCR, and the TCRdb table lists in-frame clones only, not all of them. The sample has about 7,900 clones, around 60% seen once. Germline V gene lookup returns CDR1 MNHEY and CDR2 SMNVEV (reference sequence). The CDR3 runs to 16 residues. After removal of 5 bases from V and 5 bases from J, the junction contained 9 bases not matched to a gene. This specimen belongs to a study of early stage breast cancer tumors. Study-wide points: Enriched TCRB sequences shared across patients were mostly commonly generated sequences.

The clonotype originates from a person aged 65 to 85 with breast cancer. The sequenced sample consisted of breast tumor tissue. The genes are TRBV27 and TRBJ2-2; 9 positions match TRBD1. In DNA, the CDR3 is TGTGCCAGCAGTCCTCAGGACAGGGGATTTACCGGGGAGCTGTTTTTT. Encoded protein: CASSPQDRGFTGELFF.